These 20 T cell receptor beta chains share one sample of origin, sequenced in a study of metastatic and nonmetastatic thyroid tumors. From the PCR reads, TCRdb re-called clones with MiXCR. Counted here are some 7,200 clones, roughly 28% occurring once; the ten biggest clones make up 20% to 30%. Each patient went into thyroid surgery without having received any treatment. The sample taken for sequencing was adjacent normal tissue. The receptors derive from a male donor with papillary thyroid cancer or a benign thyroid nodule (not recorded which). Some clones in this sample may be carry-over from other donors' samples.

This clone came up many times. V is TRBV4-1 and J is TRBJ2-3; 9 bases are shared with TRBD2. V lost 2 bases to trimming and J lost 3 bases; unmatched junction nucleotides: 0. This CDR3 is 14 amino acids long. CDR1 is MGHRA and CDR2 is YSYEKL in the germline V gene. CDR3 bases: TGCGCCAGCAGCCAAACTAGCGGGACAGATACGCAGTATTTT. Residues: CASSQTSGTDTQYF.

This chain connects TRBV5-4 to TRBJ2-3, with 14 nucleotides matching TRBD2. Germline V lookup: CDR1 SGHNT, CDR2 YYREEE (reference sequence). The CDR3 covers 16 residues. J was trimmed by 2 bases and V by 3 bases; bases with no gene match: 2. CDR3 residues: CASSSGLAGVTDTQYF. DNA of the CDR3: TGTGCCAGCAGCTCGGGACTAGCGGGAGTCACAGATACGCAGTATTTT.

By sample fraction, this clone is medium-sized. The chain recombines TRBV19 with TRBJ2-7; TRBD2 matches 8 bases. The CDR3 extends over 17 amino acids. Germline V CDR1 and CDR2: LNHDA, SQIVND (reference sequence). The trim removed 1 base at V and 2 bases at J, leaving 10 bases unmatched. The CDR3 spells CASSIGSQRESTYEQYF. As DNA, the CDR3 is TGTGCCAGTAGTATAGGATCCCAGCGGGAGTCGACCTACGAGCAGTACTTC.

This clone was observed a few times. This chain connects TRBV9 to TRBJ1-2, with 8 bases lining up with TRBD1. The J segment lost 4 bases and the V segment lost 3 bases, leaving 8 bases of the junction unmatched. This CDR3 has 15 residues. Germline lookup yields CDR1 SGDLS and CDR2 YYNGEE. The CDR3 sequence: CASSASTGVVYGYTF. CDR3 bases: TGTGCCAGCAGCGCGTCGACAGGGGTCGTCTATGGCTACACCTTC.

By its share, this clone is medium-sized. CDR3 coding DNA: TGTGCCAGCAGTTATTACCCCCGGGGTGGCGGGAGTTGGTACGAGCAGTACTTC. Its translation is CASSYYPRGGGSWYEQYF. This chain connects TRBV28 to TRBJ2-7, with TRBD2 matching over 7 bases. This CDR3 is built from 18 residues. Germline-derived CDR1 and CDR2 are MDHEN and SYDVKM. The ends lost 4 bases at V and 4 bases at J; junction bases unmatched: 19.

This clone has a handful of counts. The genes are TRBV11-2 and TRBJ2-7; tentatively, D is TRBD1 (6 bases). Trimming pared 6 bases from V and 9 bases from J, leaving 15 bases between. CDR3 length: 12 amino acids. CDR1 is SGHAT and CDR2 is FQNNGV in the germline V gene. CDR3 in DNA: TGTGCCAGCAGGCCAGCAGGGGTTATGCAGTACTTC. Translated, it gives CASRPAGVMQYF.

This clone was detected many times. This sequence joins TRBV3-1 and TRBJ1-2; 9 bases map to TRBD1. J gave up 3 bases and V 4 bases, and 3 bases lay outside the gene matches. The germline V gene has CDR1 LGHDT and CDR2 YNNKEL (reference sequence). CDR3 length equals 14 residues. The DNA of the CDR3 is TGTGCCAGCAGCCCCGGACAGGGGTACTATGGCTACACCTTC. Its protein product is CASSPGQGYYGYTF.

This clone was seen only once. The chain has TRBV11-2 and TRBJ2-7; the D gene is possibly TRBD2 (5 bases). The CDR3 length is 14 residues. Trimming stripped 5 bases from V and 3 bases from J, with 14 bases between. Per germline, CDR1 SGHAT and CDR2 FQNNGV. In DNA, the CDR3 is TGTGCCAGCAGCGATCTGACGGGGAACTACGAGCAGTACTTC. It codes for CASSDLTGNYEQYF.

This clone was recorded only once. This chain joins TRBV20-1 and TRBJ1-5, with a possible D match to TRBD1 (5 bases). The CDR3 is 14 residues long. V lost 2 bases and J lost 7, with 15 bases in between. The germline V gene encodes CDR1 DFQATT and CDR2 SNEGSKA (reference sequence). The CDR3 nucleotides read TGCAGTGCTAGAAACCAGGGAGTTAGGCAGCCCCAGCATTTT. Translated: CSARNQGVRQPQHF.

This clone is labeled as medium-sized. The chain's CDR3 is CASSLSSGGPYEQYF. CDR3 coding DNA: TGTGCCAGCAGCTTATCAAGCGGGGGCCCCTACGAGCAGTACTTC. The V gene is TRBV7-2, the J gene TRBJ2-7, with 8 bases that match TRBD2. Germline CDR1 is SGHTA and CDR2 is FQGNSA. V dropped 2 bases and J dropped 2; count of bases not matched to a gene: 5. The CDR3 has 15 amino acids.

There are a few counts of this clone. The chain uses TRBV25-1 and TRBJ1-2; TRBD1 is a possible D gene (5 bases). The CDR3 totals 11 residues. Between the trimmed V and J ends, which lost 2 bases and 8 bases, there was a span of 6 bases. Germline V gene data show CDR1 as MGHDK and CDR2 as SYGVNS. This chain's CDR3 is CASSEGAGYTF. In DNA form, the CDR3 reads TGTGCCAGCAGTGAAGGGGCGGGCTACACCTTC.

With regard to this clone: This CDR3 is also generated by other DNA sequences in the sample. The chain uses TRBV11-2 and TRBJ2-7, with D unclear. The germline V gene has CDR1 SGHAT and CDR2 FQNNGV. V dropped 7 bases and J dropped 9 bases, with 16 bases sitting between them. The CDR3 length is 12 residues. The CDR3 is CASKPTGVRQYF. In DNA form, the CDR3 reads TGTGCCAGCAAGCCAACGGGTGTTAGGCAGTACTTC.

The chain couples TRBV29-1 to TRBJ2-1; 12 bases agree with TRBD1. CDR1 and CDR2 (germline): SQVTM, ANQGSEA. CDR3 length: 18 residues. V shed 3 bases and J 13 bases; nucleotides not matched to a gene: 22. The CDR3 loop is CSVDGAEGPGQGAVGQFF. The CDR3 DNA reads TGCAGCGTTGATGGGGCCGAGGGGCCGGGACAGGGGGCGGTCGGACAGTTCTTC.

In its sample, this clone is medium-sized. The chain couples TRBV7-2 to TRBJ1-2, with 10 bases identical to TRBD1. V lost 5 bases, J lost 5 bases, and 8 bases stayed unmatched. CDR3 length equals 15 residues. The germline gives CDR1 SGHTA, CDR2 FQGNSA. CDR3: CASSPWTGGQYGYTF. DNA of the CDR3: TGTGCCAGCAGCCCCTGGACAGGGGGGCAGTATGGCTACACCTTC.

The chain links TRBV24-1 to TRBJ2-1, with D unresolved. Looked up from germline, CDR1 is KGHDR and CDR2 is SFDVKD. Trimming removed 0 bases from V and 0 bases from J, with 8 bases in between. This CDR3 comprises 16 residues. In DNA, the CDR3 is TGTGCCACCAGTGATTTGGGAGCTCCCTCCTACAATGAGCAGTTCTTC. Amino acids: CATSDLGAPSYNEQFF.

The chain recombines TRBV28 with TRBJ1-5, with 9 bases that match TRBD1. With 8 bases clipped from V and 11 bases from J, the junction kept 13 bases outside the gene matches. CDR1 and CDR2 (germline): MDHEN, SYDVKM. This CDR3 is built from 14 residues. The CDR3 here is CASGYGTGNRTQHF. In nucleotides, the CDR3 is TGTGCCAGCGGTTACGGGACAGGGAACCGGACCCAGCATTTT. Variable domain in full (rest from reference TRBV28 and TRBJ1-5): DVKVTQSSRYLVKRTGEKVFLECVQDMDHENMFWYRQDPGLGLRLIYFSYDVKMKEKGDIPEGYSVSREKKERFSLILESASTNQTSMYLCASGYGTGNRTQHFGDGTRLSIL.

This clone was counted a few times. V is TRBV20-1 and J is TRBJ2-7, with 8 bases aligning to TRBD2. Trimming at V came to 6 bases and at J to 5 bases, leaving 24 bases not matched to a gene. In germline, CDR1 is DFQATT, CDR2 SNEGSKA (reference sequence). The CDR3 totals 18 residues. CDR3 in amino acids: CSADRILKKAGATHEQYF. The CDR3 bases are TGCAGTGCCGACCGAATACTCAAAAAAGCGGGAGCCACCCACGAGCAGTACTTC.

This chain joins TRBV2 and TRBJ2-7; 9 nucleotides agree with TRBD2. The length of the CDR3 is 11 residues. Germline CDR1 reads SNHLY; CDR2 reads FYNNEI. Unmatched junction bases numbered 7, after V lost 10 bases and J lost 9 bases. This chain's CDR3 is CATGLANRQYF. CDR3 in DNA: TGTGCCACCGGACTAGCGAATCGGCAGTACTTC.

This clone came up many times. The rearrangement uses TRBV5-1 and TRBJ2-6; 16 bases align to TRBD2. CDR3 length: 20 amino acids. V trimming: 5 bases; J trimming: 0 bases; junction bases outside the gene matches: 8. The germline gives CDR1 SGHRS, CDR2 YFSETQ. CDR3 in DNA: TGCGCCAGCAGACCGGGACTAGCGGGAGGGAGGAGCTCTGGGGCCAACGTCCTGACTTTC. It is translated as CASRPGLAGGRSSGANVLTF.

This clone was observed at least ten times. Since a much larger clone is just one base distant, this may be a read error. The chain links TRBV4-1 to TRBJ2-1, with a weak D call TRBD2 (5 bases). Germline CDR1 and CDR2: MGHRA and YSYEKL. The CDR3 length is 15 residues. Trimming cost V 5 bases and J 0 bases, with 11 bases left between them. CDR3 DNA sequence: TGCGCCAGCAGCATCAGCGGAATCTCCTACAATGAGCAGTTCTTC. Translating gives CASSISGISYNEQFF.